A single sample is the source of the 19 T cell receptor beta chains below, sequenced in a study of OX40 agonist ivuxolimab in advanced cancers. Some clones are missing from TCRdb's copy, which holds only in-frame ones; the method was immunoSEQ multiplex PCR. Of nearly 50,000 clones in the sample, over 85% were seen once. The material was CD4+ or CD8+ T cells sorted from blood, obtained in a trial of the OX40 agonist ivuxolimab. These receptors were collected from an adult with an advanced solid tumor such as melanoma, head and neck, liver or kidney cancer.

This clone was recorded only once. Here the CDR3 DNA reads TGTGCCAGCAGACAGGGGGCGAGCTCCTACAATGAGCAGTTCTTC. Its translation: CASRQGASSYNEQFF. The genes are TRBV2 and TRBJ2-1, with 9 bases aligning to TRBD1. The V segment lost 6 bases and the J segment 0 bases; nucleotides outside the gene matches: 3. Germline V gene lookup returns CDR1 SNHLY and CDR2 FYNNEI. The CDR3 extends over 15 amino acids.

The V gene is TRBV28, the J gene TRBJ2-2; no clear D gene. From germline, CDR1 is MDHEN and CDR2 SYDVKM. Trimming pared 4 bases from V and 3 bases from J, leaving 6 bases between. This CDR3 comprises 13 residues. The CDR3, as DNA: TGTGCCAGCAGTTGGACGTACACCGGGGAGCTGTTTTTT. Translation: CASSWTYTGELFF.

This clone was counted a single time. The V gene is TRBV4-3, the J gene TRBJ2-7, with D possibly TRBD2 on 6 matching bases. There are 14 residues in the CDR3. Germline V lookup: CDR1 LGHNA, CDR2 YSLEER. V lost 1 base, J lost 6 bases, and 13 bases lay in between. The CDR3 nucleotides are TGCGCCAGCAGCCAAGTTGGAGGGGCGAGCGAGCAGTACTTC. This translates into CASSQVGGASEQYF.

This chain joins TRBV5-4 and TRBJ2-7; a weak D match, TRBD2 (6 bases). Germline V gene data show CDR1 as SGHNT and CDR2 as YYREEE (reference sequence). There are 14 residues in the CDR3. Trimming left V 0 bases short and J 6 bases short, with 13 bases between. This CDR3 is CASSLAGTSVEQYF. CDR3 nucleotide sequence: TGTGCCAGCAGCTTGGCCGGGACTTCGGTCGAGCAGTACTTC.

The V gene is TRBV7-9, the J gene TRBJ2-7; D may match TRBD1 or TRBD2 (5 bases each). The CDR3 has 13 amino acids. CDR1 is SEHNR and CDR2 is FQNEAQ in the germline V gene (reference sequence). Between the trimmed V and J ends, which lost 8 bases and 2 bases, there was a span of 13 bases. CDR3 in DNA: TGTGCCAGCGTCGGGACCCAAGCCTACGAGCAGTACTTC. It specifies CASVGTQAYEQYF. Complete variable domain (other parts from reference TRBV7-9 and TRBJ2-7): DTGVSQNPRHKITKRGQNVTFRCDPISEHNRLYWYRQTLGQGPEFLTYFQNEAQLEKSRLLSDRFSAERPKGSFSTLEIQRTEQGDSAMYLCASVGTQAYEQYFGPGTRLTVT.

The rearrangement uses TRBV19 and TRBJ2-5, with 9 bases aligning to TRBD2. The CDR3 extends over 15 amino acids. The V and J ends lost 2 bases and 4 bases, in that order; junction bases with no gene match: 5. Germline V lookup: CDR1 LNHDA, CDR2 SQIVND (reference sequence). The CDR3 coding sequence is TGTGCCAGTAGTATACTAGCGGGGCCCTTAGAGACCCAGTACTTC. Translated: CASSILAGPLETQYF. Based on the CDR3 plus reference TRBV19 and TRBJ2-5, the full variable domain is DGGITQSPKYLFRKEGQNVTLSCEQNLNHDAMYWYRQDPGQGLRLIYYSQIVNDFQKGDIAEGYSVSREKKESFPLTVTSAQKNPTAFYLCASSILAGPLETQYFGPGTRLLVL.

This rearrangement joins TRBV7-8 to TRBJ1-1; maybe TRBD1 (5 bases). The CDR3 length is 19 residues. Trimming shortened V by 6 bases and J by 0 bases, and 26 bases separated the two germline ends. Per germline, CDR1 SGHVS and CDR2 FQNEAQ. Written as DNA, the CDR3 is TGTGCCAGCAGTTTTGACGACCTTTCGGACATATCCATGAACACTGAAGCTTTCTTT. This codes for CASSFDDLSDISMNTEAFF. The full variable domain, completed using reference TRBV7-8 and TRBJ1-1, is GAGVSQSPRYKVAKRGQDVALRCDPISGHVSLFWYQQALGQGPEFLTYFQNEAQLDKSGLPSDRFFAERPEGSVSTLKIQRTQQEDSAVYLCASSFDDLSDISMNTEAFFGQGTRLTVV.

The chain couples TRBV27 to TRBJ2-7; 8 bases fit TRBD1. Germline trimming cut 5 bases from V and 5 bases from J; bases unmatched to any gene: 8. The CDR3 consists of 14 residues. Germline V gene sequence: CDR1 MNHEY, CDR2 SMNVEV (reference sequence). The CDR3 DNA reads TGTGCCAGCAGTCCCATACCGGACAGGGACGAGCAGTACTTC. Its protein product is CASSPIPDRDEQYF.

This CDR3 is CATSRELKLQPQHF. The CDR3 region has the DNA TGTGCCACCAGCAGAGAACTTAAACTTCAGCCCCAGCATTTT. The V call is TRBV15, the J call TRBJ1-5; D remains ambiguous. Germline V gene sequence: CDR1 LNHNV, CDR2 YYDKDF (reference sequence). CDR3 length: 14 amino acids. V was pared by 0 bases and J by 6 bases, with 9 bases between.

J is TRBJ2-2 and V is TRBV6-1; D could derive from TRBD1 or TRBD2 (5 bases each). Trimming cost V 3 bases and J 4 bases, with 6 bases left between them. The V gene's germline CDR1 is MNHNS and CDR2 SASEGT. The CDR3 contains 13 residues. The CDR3 sequence is CASSEGVTGELFF. Here the CDR3 DNA reads TGTGCCAGCAGTGAGGGGGTCACCGGGGAGCTGTTTTTT.

This chain uses TRBV2 with TRBJ2-3, with D possibly being TRBD2 (6 bases). The CDR3 is 14 amino acids. V was cut by 3 bases and J by 2 bases, with 9 bases left in between. Germline assignment: CDR1 SNHLY and CDR2 FYNNEI. The CDR3 DNA sequence: TGTGCCAGCAGTGACGCGGGACTCACAGATACGCAGTATTTT. Protein sequence: CASSDAGLTDTQYF.

This sequence joins TRBV10-3 and TRBJ2-3; D might be TRBD1 (6 bases). Germline CDR1 ENHRY, CDR2 SYGVKD. With 4 bases removed from V and 5 bases from J, the gap between germline ends came to 10 bases. This CDR3 is 13 amino acids long. The CDR3 sequence is CAISAQGGDTQYF. In DNA form, the CDR3 reads TGTGCCATCAGTGCACAGGGTGGAGATACGCAGTATTTT.

J is TRBJ2-1 and V is TRBV5-6; no clear D. V was clipped by 0 bases and J by 4 bases, with 5 bases between them. Germline CDR1 and CDR2: SGHDT and YYEEEE. The CDR3 consists of 13 residues. The CDR3 bases are TGTGCCAGCAGCTTGGCACAGTACAATGAGCAGTTCTTC. It encodes CASSLAQYNEQFF.

This clone was picked up a small number of times. The chain links TRBV9 to TRBJ2-6, with TRBD1 matching 7 bases. Germline CDR1 reads SGDLS; CDR2 reads YYNGEE. The CDR3 runs 16 residues. The V gene end was trimmed by 1 base and the J gene end by 0 bases; junction bases not matched to a gene: 1. The CDR3 coding sequence is TGTGCCAGCAGCGTAACAGGGGCCTCTGGGGCCAACGTCCTGACTTTC. It translates to CASSVTGASGANVLTF.

This chain joins TRBV7-2 and TRBJ2-1, with TRBD2 identical over 7 bases. The germline V gene encodes CDR1 SGHTA and CDR2 FQGNSA. This CDR3 is built from 13 residues. V trimming: 5 bases; J trimming: 3 bases; junction bases outside the gene matches: 1. CDR3 residues: CASSGGGYNEQFF. The CDR3 DNA sequence: TGTGCCAGCAGCGGCGGGGGCTACAATGAGCAGTTCTTC.

The chain carries TRBV13 and TRBJ1-1; perhaps TRBD1 as D (6 bases). V lost 5 bases, J lost 10 bases, and 14 bases lay in between. The germline gives CDR1 PRHDT, CDR2 FYEKMQ (reference sequence). This CDR3 spans 12 amino acids. The CDR3 DNA follows: TGTGCCAGCAGCCCCCAGGGGTCTTTAGCTTTCTTT. The encoded protein is CASSPQGSLAFF.

The gene calls are TRBV4-1 and TRBJ1-4, with TRBD1 matching over 9 bases. The CDR3 totals 14 residues. Germline assignment: CDR1 MGHRA and CDR2 YSYEKL. Trimming took 10 bases from V and 4 from J; bases not matched to a gene: 7. DNA for the CDR3: TGCGCCACCTCGGGACAGGGAATTAATGAAAAACTGTTTTTT. Translating it yields CATSGQGINEKLFF.

V gene TRBV5-6 combines with J gene TRBJ2-3; TRBD2 matches at 7 bases. CDR1 and CDR2 from the germline V gene are SGHDT and YYEEEE. The CDR3 is 16 residues long. V shed 6 bases and J 0 bases; nucleotides not matched to a gene: 10. The CDR3 reads CASTTWAGVSTDTQYF. Here the CDR3 DNA reads TGTGCCAGCACCACATGGGCGGGGGTAAGCACAGATACGCAGTATTTT. Based on the CDR3 plus reference TRBV5-6 and TRBJ2-3, the full variable domain is DAGVTQSPTHLIKTRGQQVTLRCSPKSGHDTVSWYQQALGQGPQFIFQYYEEEERQRGNFPDRFSGHQFPNYSSELNVNALLLGDSALYLCASTTWAGVSTDTQYFGPGTRLTVL.

The rearrangement uses TRBV6-5 and TRBJ2-7, with 10 bases lining up with TRBD1. CDR3 length: 14 amino acids. CDR1 MNHEY and CDR2 SVGAGI come from the germline V gene. Unmatched junction bases numbered 3, after V lost 2 bases and J lost 5 bases. This CDR3 reads CASSYGTGVNEQYF. The CDR3 DNA follows: TGTGCCAGCAGTTACGGGACAGGGGTAAACGAGCAGTACTTC.